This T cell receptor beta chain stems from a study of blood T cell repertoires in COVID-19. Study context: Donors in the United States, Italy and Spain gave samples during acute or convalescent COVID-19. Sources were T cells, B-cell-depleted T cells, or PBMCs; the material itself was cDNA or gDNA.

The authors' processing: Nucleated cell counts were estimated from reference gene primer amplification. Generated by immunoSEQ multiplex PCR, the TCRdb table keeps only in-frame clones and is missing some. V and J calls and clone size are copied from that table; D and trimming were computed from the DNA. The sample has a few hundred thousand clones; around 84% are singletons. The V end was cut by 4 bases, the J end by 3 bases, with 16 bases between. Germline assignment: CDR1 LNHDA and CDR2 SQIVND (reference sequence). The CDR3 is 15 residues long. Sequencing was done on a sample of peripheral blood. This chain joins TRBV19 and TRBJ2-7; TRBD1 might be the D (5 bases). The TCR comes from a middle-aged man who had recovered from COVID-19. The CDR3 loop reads CASSKQGSLFYEQYF. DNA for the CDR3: TGTGCCAGTAGTAAGCAGGGTTCTCTTTTCTACGAGCAGTACTTC.